These T cell receptor beta chains were read from a single sample in a study of blood T cell repertoires in COVID-19. Clones were read by immunoSEQ multiplex PCR, and TCRdb kept only the in-frame ones, dropping some. The sample gives 150,000 or so clones, roughly 80% of which show up once; roughly 9.2% is in the top ten. Sequencing used PBMCs or T cells enriched from blood (not recorded which). The receptors originated from a man in his forties or fifties who had recovered from COVID-19. Both conserved end residues are trimmed from each CDR3. A D gene is named only where the DNA matches it firmly.

d_call j_call v_call cdr3_aa
TRBD1 TRBJ2-7 TRBV4-3 ASSQVRRTGGFHEQY
. TRBJ2-2 TRBV7-9 ASSTDLNTGELF
. TRBJ1-1 TRBV24-1 ATSDLKKQGYTEAF
. TRBJ2-7 TRBV2 ASRRMPTVSYEQY
TRBD1 TRBJ2-1 TRBV20-1 SASDTGAYNEQF
TRBD2 TRBJ2-7 TRBV2 ASSPRLAGGYSSYEQY
. TRBJ1-1 TRBV7-9 ASSLAFITEAF
. TRBJ2-7 TRBV11-2 ASTSPGLAEQY
. TRBJ1-2 TRBV30 AWSVGGARGYT
TRBD2 TRBJ2-2 TRBV4-3 ASNRLAGTNTGELF
TRBD2 TRBJ2-2 TRBV7-8 ASSLDQRGARGGELF
TRBD1 TRBJ2-1 TRBV5-4 ASVRDRGTYNEQF
. TRBJ1-4 TRBV5-8 ASSWTGLVNEKLF
TRBD1 TRBJ1-1 TRBV11-2 ASSLDRTGSEAF
TRBD1 TRBJ1-4 TRBV28 ASRSNPSGTGASTNEKLF
TRBD1 TRBJ2-7 TRBV20-1 SASNRGSEQY
TRBD2 TRBJ2-3 TRBV7-3 ASSSIAGGADTQY
. TRBJ2-7 TRBV7-6 ASSTQGGEQY
. TRBJ1-2 TRBV6-5 ASSSPLSNYGYT
. TRBJ2-7 TRBV4-3 ASSQDLRGYEQY
. TRBJ1-3 TRBV7-2 ASSLAGTYSSGNTIY
. TRBJ1-3 TRBV19 ASSIDRQGRISGNTIY
. TRBJ2-7 TRBV25-1 ASSGRGSYEQY
TRBD1 TRBJ2-3 TRBV7-2 ASSKRDRRDTQY
TRBD1 TRBJ2-7 TRBV5-1 ASSLNIGQGYEQY
. TRBJ2-1 TRBV7-3 ASSPGGTLGYNEQF
TRBD1 TRBJ1-6 TRBV7-6 ASSQQGALSYNSPLH
. TRBJ2-2 TRBV7-9 ASSPGLGTGELF
. TRBJ2-2 TRBV11-3 ASSFSGTTTGELF
. TRBJ1-4 TRBV7-8 ASSLLAGLNEKLF
TRBD1 TRBJ2-6 TRBV19 ASSWGQGENSGANVLT
TRBD1 TRBJ1-2 TRBV24-1 ATSDYQGASGYT
. TRBJ2-1 TRBV30 AWSVTGSSYNEQF
TRBD1 TRBJ2-3 TRBV5-8 ASSLGQGVPGTDTQY
. TRBJ1-2 TRBV3-1/TRBV3-2 ASSRGGNYGYT
. TRBJ2-7 TRBV29-1 SVEDTAEQY
. TRBJ1-2 TRBV7-8 ASSLLPGRNYGYT
. TRBJ2-5 TRBV7-9 ASSLVSLPQETQY
. TRBJ2-7 TRBV7-7 ASSPSGSYEQY
. TRBJ1-4 TRBV5-4 ASRAQGNEKLF
TRBD1 TRBJ2-5 TRBV12-3/TRBV12-4 ASSFQGAGTQY
. TRBJ1-1 TRBV5-1 ASSARGRTNTEAF